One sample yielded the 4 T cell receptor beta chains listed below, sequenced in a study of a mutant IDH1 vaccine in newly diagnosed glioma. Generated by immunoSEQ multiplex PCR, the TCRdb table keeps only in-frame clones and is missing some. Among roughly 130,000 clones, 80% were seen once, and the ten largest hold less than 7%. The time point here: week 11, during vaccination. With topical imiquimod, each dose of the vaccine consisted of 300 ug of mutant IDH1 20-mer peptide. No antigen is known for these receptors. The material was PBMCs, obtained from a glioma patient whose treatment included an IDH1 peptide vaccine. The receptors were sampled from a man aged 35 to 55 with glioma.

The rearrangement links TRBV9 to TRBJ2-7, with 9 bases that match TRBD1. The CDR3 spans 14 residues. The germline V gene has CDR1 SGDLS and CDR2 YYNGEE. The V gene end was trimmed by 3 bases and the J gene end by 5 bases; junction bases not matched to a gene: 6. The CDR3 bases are TGTGCCAGCAGCGCCGGGACAGGGCTCAACGAGCAGTACTTC. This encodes CASSAGTGLNEQYF.

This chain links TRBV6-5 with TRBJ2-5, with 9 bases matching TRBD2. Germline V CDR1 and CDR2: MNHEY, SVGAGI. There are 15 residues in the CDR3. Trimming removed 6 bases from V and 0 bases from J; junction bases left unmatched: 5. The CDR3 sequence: CASRQTSGNQETQYF. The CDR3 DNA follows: TGTGCCAGCAGGCAGACTAGCGGTAACCAAGAGACCCAGTACTTC.

The CDR3 nucleotides are TGTGCCCTCCGCGGGTCACGAGCCGGGGAGCTGTTTTTT. Translating gives CALRGSRAGELFF. The J gene is TRBJ2-2, the V gene TRBV7-2, with a possible D match to TRBD2 (5 bases). This CDR3 has 13 amino acids. Per germline, CDR1 SGHTA and CDR2 FQGNSA. V was trimmed by 11 bases and J by 6 bases, leaving 16 bases between them.

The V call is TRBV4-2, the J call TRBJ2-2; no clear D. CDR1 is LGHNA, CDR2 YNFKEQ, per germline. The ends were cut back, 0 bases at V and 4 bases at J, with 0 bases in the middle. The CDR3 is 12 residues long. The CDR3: CASSQDTGELFF. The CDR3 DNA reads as TGTGCCAGCAGCCAAGACACCGGGGAGCTGTTTTTT.